The TCR beta chain described here comes from a study of shared clonotypes between healthy human individuals. On the study more broadly: A few men and a couple of women, aged 18 to 49, were donors. Study-wide results and caveats: Non-shared clonotypes showed lower generation probabilities than clonotypes common to all four donors.

Germline CDR1 reads SGHAT; CDR2 reads FQNNGV. There are 16 residues in the CDR3. Trimming left V 4 bases short and J 0 bases short, with 14 bases between. Profiled with immunoSEQ multiplex PCR; TCRdb holds only in-frame clones, not every one. The sample lists 2 million to 2.5 million clones, about 94% occurring once. Terminally differentiated effector memory CD45RA+ cells were excluded from the naive CD8 cells, which were CD45RO-negative and positively selected for CCR7. As for this clone: The antigen is undetermined.

The sample consisted of naive CD8+ T cells sorted from blood. This rearrangement joins TRBV11-2 to TRBJ2-3, with D perhaps TRBD2 (6 bases). The sequence derives from a man aged 18 to 29 in good health. In nucleotides, the CDR3 is TGTGCCAGCAGCTCCTGGACTATGTCGAGCACAGATACGCAGTATTTT. Amino acid sequence: CASSSWTMSSTDTQYF.